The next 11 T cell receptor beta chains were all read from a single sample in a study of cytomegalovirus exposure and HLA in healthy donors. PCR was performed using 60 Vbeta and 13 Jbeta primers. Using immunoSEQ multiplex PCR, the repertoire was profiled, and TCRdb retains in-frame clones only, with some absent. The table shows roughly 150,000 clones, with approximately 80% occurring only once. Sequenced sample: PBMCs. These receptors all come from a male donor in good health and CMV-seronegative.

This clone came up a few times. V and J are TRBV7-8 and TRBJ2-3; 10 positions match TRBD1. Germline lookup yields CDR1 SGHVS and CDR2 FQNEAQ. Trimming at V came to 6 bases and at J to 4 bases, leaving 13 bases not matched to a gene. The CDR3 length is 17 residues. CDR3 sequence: CASRYPEGTGVADTQYF. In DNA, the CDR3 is TGTGCCAGCAGATACCCCGAGGGGACAGGGGTAGCAGATACGCAGTATTTT.

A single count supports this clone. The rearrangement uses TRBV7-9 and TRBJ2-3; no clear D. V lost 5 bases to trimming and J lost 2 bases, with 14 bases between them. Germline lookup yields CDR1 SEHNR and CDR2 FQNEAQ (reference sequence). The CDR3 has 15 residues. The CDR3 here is CASSPPSVHTDTQYF. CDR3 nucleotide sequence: TGTGCCAGCAGCCCCCCGTCAGTCCACACAGATACGCAGTATTTT.

The CDR3 loop reads CASRRGVGEKLFF. The DNA of the CDR3 is TGTGCCAGCAGACGGGGGGTTGGGGAAAAACTGTTTTTT. The rearrangement links TRBV7-6 to TRBJ1-4; TRBD1 is a possible D gene (5 bases). V lost 6 bases, J lost 8 bases, and 13 bases lay in between. Germline values: CDR1 SGHVS, CDR2 FNYEAQ. The CDR3 has 13 residues. The full variable domain, its missing parts supplied by reference TRBV7-6 and TRBJ1-4, is GAGVSQSPRYKVTKRGQDVALRCDPISGHVSLYWYRQALGQGPEFLTYFNYEAQQDKSGLPNDRFSAERPEGSISTLTIQRTEQRDSAMYRCASRRGVGEKLFFGSGTQLSVL.

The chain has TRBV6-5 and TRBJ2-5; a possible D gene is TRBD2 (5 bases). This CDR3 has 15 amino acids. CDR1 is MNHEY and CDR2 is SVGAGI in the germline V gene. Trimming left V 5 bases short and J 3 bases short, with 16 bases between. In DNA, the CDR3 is TGTGCCAGCAGTGCCGACGGGGAAGGAGAAGAGACCCAGTACTTC. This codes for CASSADGEGEETQYF.

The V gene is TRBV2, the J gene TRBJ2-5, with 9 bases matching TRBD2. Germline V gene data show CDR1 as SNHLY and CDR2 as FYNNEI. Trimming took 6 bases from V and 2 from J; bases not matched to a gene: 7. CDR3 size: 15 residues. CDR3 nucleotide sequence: TGTGCCAGCAGCGATATAGCGGGAGCACAAGAGACCCAGTACTTC. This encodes CASSDIAGAQETQYF.

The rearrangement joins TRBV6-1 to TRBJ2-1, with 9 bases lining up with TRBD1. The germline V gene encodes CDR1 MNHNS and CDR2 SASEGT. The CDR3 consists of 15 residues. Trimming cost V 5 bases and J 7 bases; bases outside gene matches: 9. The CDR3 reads CASSQPQGAWNEQFF. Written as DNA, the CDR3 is TGTGCCAGCAGTCAACCACAGGGGGCTTGGAATGAGCAGTTCTTC.

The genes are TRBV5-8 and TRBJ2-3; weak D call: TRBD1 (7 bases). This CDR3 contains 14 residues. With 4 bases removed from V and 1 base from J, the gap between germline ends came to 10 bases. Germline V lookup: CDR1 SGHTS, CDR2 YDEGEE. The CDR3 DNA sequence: TGTGCCAGCAGCGGGGGGACAGGCACAGATACGCAGTATTTT. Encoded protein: CASSGGTGTDTQYF.

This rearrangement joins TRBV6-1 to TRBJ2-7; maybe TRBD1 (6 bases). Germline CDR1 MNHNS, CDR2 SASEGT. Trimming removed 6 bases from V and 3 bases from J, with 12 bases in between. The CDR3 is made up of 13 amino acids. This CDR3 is CASRRTADYEQYF. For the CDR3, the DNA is TGTGCCAGCAGACGGACAGCTGACTACGAGCAGTACTTC.

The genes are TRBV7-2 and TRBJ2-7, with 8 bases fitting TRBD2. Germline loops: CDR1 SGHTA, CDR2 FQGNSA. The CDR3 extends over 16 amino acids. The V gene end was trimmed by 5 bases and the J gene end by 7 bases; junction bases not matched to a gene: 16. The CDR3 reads CASSGLTGREVGEQYF. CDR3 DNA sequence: TGTGCCAGCAGCGGACTGACGGGGCGGGAGGTTGGAGAGCAGTACTTC.

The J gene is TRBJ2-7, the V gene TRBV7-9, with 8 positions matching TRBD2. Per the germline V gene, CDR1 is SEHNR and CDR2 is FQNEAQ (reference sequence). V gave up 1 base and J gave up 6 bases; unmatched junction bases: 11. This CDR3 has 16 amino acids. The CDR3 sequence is CASSLDLGLDTAEQYF. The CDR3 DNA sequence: TGTGCCAGCAGCTTAGATCTGGGACTAGATACCGCCGAGCAGTACTTC.

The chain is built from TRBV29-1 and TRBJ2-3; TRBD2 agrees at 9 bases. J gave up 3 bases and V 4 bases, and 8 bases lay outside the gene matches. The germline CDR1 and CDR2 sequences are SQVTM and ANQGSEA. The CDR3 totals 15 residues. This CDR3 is CSVVEAGGGTDTQYF. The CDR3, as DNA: TGCAGCGTTGTTGAAGCGGGGGGCGGGACAGATACGCAGTATTTT.